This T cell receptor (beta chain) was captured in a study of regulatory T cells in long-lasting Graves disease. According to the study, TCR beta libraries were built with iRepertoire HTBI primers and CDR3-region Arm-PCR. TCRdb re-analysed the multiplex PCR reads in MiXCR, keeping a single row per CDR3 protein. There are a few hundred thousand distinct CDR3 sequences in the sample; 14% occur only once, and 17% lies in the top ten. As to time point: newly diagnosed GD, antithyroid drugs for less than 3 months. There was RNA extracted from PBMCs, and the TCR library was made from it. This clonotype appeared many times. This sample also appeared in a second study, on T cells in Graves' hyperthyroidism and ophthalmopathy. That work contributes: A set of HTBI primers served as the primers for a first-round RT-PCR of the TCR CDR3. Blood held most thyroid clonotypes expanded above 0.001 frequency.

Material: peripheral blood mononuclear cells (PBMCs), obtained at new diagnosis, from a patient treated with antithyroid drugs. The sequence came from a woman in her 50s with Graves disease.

Here the CDR3 DNA reads TGTGCCAGCAGCAAGCGTAAAGGGTTAGCTTTCTTT. Translation: CASSKRKGLAFF. The chain employs TRBV2 and TRBJ1-1; D remains unclear. V was cut by 6 bases and J by 10 bases, with 15 bases left in between. The CDR3 has 12 amino acids. CDR1 is SNHLY and CDR2 is FYNNEI in the germline V gene.